This T cell receptor beta chain appears in the sequencing data of a study of regulatory T cells in long-lasting Graves disease. Time point indicated: newly diagnosed GD, antithyroid drugs for less than 3 months. With RNA extracted from PBMCs as input, the TCR library was made. This clonotype was detected ten times or more. The CDR3 contains 17 residues. Trimming shortened V by 0 bases and J by 7 bases, and 16 bases separated the two germline ends. Library construction for TCR beta used iRepertoire HTBI primers and Arm-PCR of CDR3 regions. TCRdb independently ran MiXCR on the multiplex PCR reads; one entry per CDR3 protein. Of about 540,000 distinct CDR3 sequences detected, about 13% appear once; the ten largest clones hold roughly 10%. The same sample was also studied in work on T cells in Graves' hyperthyroidism and ophthalmopathy.

The rearrangement joins TRBV12-3 or TRBV12-4 to TRBJ1-6; unclear D gene. This receptor was obtained from a man aged 25 to 45 with Graves disease. Sequenced material: peripheral blood mononuclear cells (PBMCs), taken at new diagnosis, from a patient treated with antithyroid drugs. The DNA for the CDR3 is TGTGCCAGCAGTTTAGCGCTATTTGGGCAGGCCAATTCACCCCTCCACTTT. As protein: CASSLALFGQANSPLHF.